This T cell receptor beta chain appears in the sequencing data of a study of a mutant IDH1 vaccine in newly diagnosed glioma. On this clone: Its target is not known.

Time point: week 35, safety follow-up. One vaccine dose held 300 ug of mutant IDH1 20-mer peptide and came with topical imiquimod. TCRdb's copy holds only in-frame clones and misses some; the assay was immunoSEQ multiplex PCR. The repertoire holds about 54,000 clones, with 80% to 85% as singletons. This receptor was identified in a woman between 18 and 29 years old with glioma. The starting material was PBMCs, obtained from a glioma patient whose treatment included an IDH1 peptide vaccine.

CDR3 region: CASSPPGQGTYEQYF. The CDR3 DNA sequence: TGTGCCAGCAGCCCCCCGGGACAGGGGACCTACGAGCAGTACTTC. The V and J genes are TRBV5-4 and TRBJ2-7; 10 nucleotides match TRBD1. Germline-derived CDR1 and CDR2 are SGHNT and YYREEE (reference sequence). Trimming took 4 bases from V and 2 from J; bases not matched to a gene: 6. CDR3 length equals 15 residues.